Listed here are 31 T cell receptor beta chains from one sample, sequenced in a study of control samples from healthy donors and cancer patients. The data were produced by immunoSEQ multiplex PCR, yet TCRdb's version contains in-frame clones alone and is incomplete. The repertoire holds more than 95,000 clones, more than 70% seen once, with 2% to 2.5% in the top ten. The sequenced material came from blood. These receptor sequences come from a woman aged 70 to 79 in good health.

Of note for this clone: The sample contains more than one DNA sequence encoding this CDR3. The chain is built from TRBV18 and TRBJ2-7, with D tentatively TRBD1 or TRBD2 (5 bases each). The CDR3 sequence is 14 residues long. With 2 bases removed from V and 3 bases from J, the gap between germline ends came to 11 bases. The V gene's germline CDR1 is KGHSH and CDR2 LQKENI. The CDR3 protein is CASSPNPGSYEQYF. CDR3 nucleotides: TGTGCCAGCTCACCAAACCCAGGGAGCTACGAGCAGTACTTC. The variable domain in full, with the rest retrieved from reference TRBV18 and TRBJ2-7, is NAGVMQNPRHLVRRRGQEARLRCSPMKGHSHVYWYRQLPEEGLKFMVYLQKENIIDESGMPKERFSAEFPKEGPSILRIQQVVRGDSAAYFCASSPNPGSYEQYFGPGTRLTVT.

The CDR3 sequence is CASSEGSLNEKLFF. DNA of the CDR3: TGCGCCAGCAGTGAGGGCAGCCTTAATGAAAAACTGTTTTTT. V is TRBV10-2 and J is TRBJ1-4; the D is unclear. Germline values: CDR1 WSHSY, CDR2 SAAADI. The V gene lost 2 bases and the J gene lost 4 bases, with 8 bases spanning the gap. The CDR3 is 14 residues long.

The J gene is TRBJ2-3, the V gene TRBV3-1 (or the pseudogene TRBV3-2); the D gene is possibly TRBD1 (6 bases). The CDR3 sequence is 12 residues long. V dropped 6 bases and J dropped 9 bases, with 13 bases sitting between them. Germline V gene lookup returns CDR1 LGHDT and CDR2 YNNKEL (reference sequence). CDR3 sequence (DNA): TGTGCCAGCAGTCCACAGGGAGACACGCAGTATTTT. Its protein is CASSPQGDTQYF.

The rearrangement uses TRBV3-1 (or the pseudogene TRBV3-2) and TRBJ2-3, with 12 nucleotides matching TRBD2. The CDR3 spans 17 residues. The V gene end was trimmed by 1 base and the J gene end by 6 bases; junction bases not matched to a gene: 8. From germline, CDR1 is LGHDT and CDR2 YNNKEL (reference sequence). CDR3 coding DNA: TGTGCCAGCAGCCAAGCACCTCTAGCGGGGGGGCCTGATACGCAGTATTTT. As protein: CASSQAPLAGGPDTQYF.

The chain employs TRBV5-1 and TRBJ1-1; D remains unclear. Germline V gene lookup returns CDR1 SGHRS and CDR2 YFSETQ. The V end lost 3 bases, the J end lost 5 bases, and 14 bases lay between the germline ends. This CDR3 has 14 amino acids. DNA for the CDR3: TGCGCCAGCAGCTCGGACGGGCTCGTAACTGAAGCTTTCTTT. It codes for CASSSDGLVTEAFF.

The table lists this clone with a count of one. V gene TRBV3-1 (or the pseudogene TRBV3-2) combines with J gene TRBJ2-2; the D gene is possibly TRBD2 (6 bases). The CDR3 is made up of 15 amino acids. V gave up 2 bases and J gave up 6 bases, with 13 bases separating them. The germline V gene encodes CDR1 LGHDT and CDR2 YNNKEL (reference sequence). CDR3 sequence (DNA): TGTGCCAGCAGCCAACGAAAGGGACTCTCCGGGGAGCTGTTTTTT. Protein: CASSQRKGLSGELFF.

The chain links TRBV7-2 to TRBJ1-2, with TRBD1 matching over 7 bases. CDR3 length: 15 amino acids. Losses at the gene ends were 5 bases for V and 0 bases for J; bases not matched to a gene: 6. The germline CDR1 and CDR2 sequences are SGHTA and FQGNSA. The CDR3 DNA reads as TGTGCCAGCAGCCTAAGGGACAGAGCTAACTATGGCTACACCTTC. Translated: CASSLRDRANYGYTF.

The J gene is TRBJ2-1, the V gene TRBV7-2, with a tentative D call TRBD1 (6 bases). The CDR3 is made up of 15 amino acids. The germline V gene encodes CDR1 SGHTA and CDR2 FQGNSA. Trimming took 3 bases from V and 6 from J, leaving 15 bases between them. CDR3 loop: CASSFHRVTGNEQFF. The DNA of the CDR3 is TGTGCCAGCAGCTTCCACAGGGTAACGGGCAATGAGCAGTTCTTC.

The chain employs TRBV13 and TRBJ1-5; D is uncertain. Trimming shortened V by 0 bases and J by 0 bases, and 3 bases separated the two germline ends. The CDR3 is made up of 14 amino acids. Germline-derived CDR1 and CDR2 are PRHDT and FYEKMQ (reference sequence). CDR3 nucleotide sequence: TGTGCCAGCAGCTTAGGGGGTAGCAATCAGCCCCAGCATTTT. Its protein is CASSLGGSNQPQHF.

This clone has just a few counts. The chain is built from TRBV19 and TRBJ1-6; 10 bases agree with TRBD1. The CDR3 runs to 15 residues. Germline values: CDR1 LNHDA, CDR2 SQIVND (reference sequence). The V segment lost 5 bases and the J segment 7 bases; nucleotides outside the gene matches: 5. The DNA for the CDR3 is TGTGCCAGTAGTTACGGGACAGGGGAGAATTCACCCCTCCACTTT. Amino acid sequence: CASSYGTGENSPLHF.

The chain employs TRBV19 and TRBJ1-2; TRBD1 aligns across 7 bases. The V and J ends lost 0 bases and 8 bases, in that order; junction bases with no gene match: 9. This CDR3 has 15 residues. The germline V gene encodes CDR1 LNHDA and CDR2 SQIVND (reference sequence). The CDR3 region is CASSIEVTGQRGYTF. DNA for the CDR3: TGTGCCAGTAGTATAGAGGTGACAGGGCAGAGGGGCTACACCTTC. Complete variable domain (other parts from reference TRBV19 and TRBJ1-2): DGGITQSPKYLFRKEGQNVTLSCEQNLNHDAMYWYRQDPGQGLRLIYYSQIVNDFQKGDIAEGYSVSREKKESFPLTVTSAQKNPTAFYLCASSIEVTGQRGYTFGSGTRLTVV.

CDR3 DNA sequence: TGTGCCAGCAGTTTAGACAGAAGCTATGGCTACACCTTC. It translates to CASSLDRSYGYTF. The V and J genes are TRBV28 and TRBJ1-2; D might be TRBD1 (5 bases). Germline lookup yields CDR1 MDHEN and CDR2 SYDVKM. The V gene lost 2 bases and the J gene lost 4 bases, with 8 bases spanning the gap. This CDR3 has 13 residues.

The chain has TRBV7-3 and TRBJ2-2, with D perhaps matching TRBD2 (6 bases). The CDR3 spans 15 residues. From germline, CDR1 is SGHTA and CDR2 FQGTGA. V was trimmed by 4 bases and J by 4 bases, leaving 13 bases between them. The DNA for the CDR3 is TGTGCCAGCAGCTACCTCGGGGGAAGCACCGGGGAGCTGTTTTTT. Residues: CASSYLGGSTGELFF.

The rearrangement links TRBV29-1 to TRBJ2-5, with 11 positions matching TRBD1. V gave up 2 bases and J gave up 5 bases; unmatched junction bases: 7. Germline V gene data show CDR1 as SQVTM and CDR2 as ANQGSEA. The CDR3 is made up of 15 amino acids. CDR3 DNA sequence: TGCAGCGTTGAAAGGAGGACAGGGGGCGGGGAGACCCAGTACTTC. Translating it yields CSVERRTGGGETQYF.

This clone turned up a few times. This chain links TRBV19 with TRBJ2-1; tentative D call: TRBD2 (5 bases). CDR1 and CDR2 (germline): LNHDA, SQIVND (reference sequence). Deletions cut 11 bases from V and 9 bases from J, with 23 bases between. CDR3 length: 14 amino acids. The CDR3 protein is CASRFREPLGEQFF. CDR3 bases: TGTGCCTCTAGGTTCCGGGAACCTCTGGGTGAGCAGTTCTTC.

The chain couples TRBV5-6 to TRBJ1-1; TRBD1 aligns across 8 bases. CDR3 length: 15 residues. CDR1 is SGHDT, CDR2 YYEEEE, per germline. The J segment lost 3 bases and the V segment lost 4 bases, leaving 8 bases of the junction unmatched. CDR3 DNA: TGTGCCAGCAGCCCGACAGGGGCTCAGGACACTGAAGCTTTCTTT. Translated: CASSPTGAQDTEAFF.

J is TRBJ2-7 and V is TRBV10-3; D tentatively reads TRBD1 or TRBD2 (5 bases each). Trimming shortened V by 8 bases and J by 2 bases, and 19 bases separated the two germline ends. Germline V CDR1 and CDR2: ENHRY, SYGVKD. This CDR3 is 15 amino acids long. CDR3 DNA: TGTGCCATCCAACCCGGGACCTTAAATCCCTACGAGCAGTACTTC. Translating gives CAIQPGTLNPYEQYF.

Comment on this clone: The germline gene is not matched at one end of the junction; a read error may be the cause. The chain recombines TRBV12-3 or TRBV12-4 with TRBJ1-2, with unresolved D. The length of the CDR3 is 11 residues. Here the CDR3 DNA reads TGTGCCAGCAGCCCAAATACTATCCTCCACTTC. Its protein product is CASSPNTILHF.

This sequence joins TRBV27 and TRBJ2-7, with TRBD1 identical over 10 bases. J gave up 3 bases and V 5 bases, and 13 bases lay outside the gene matches. The V gene's germline CDR1 is MNHEY and CDR2 SMNVEV (reference sequence). This CDR3 contains 17 residues. CDR3 protein: CASSPSRGTGVFYEQYF. In DNA form, the CDR3 reads TGTGCCAGCAGTCCCTCACGCGGGACAGGGGTTTTCTACGAGCAGTACTTC.

CDR3 in amino acids: CASSSMDGSYEQYF. CDR3 bases: TGTGCCAGTAGTAGCATGGACGGCTCCTACGAGCAGTACTTC. V gene TRBV19 combines with J gene TRBJ2-7; no clear D gene. The germline gives CDR1 LNHDA, CDR2 SQIVND (reference sequence). With 4 bases removed from V and 0 bases from J, the gap between germline ends came to 10 bases. CDR3 length equals 14 residues.

The chain has TRBV7-9 and TRBJ1-1, with D perhaps TRBD1 (5 bases). Trimming stripped 5 bases from V and 0 bases from J, with 13 bases between. This CDR3 is 15 amino acids long. Per the germline V gene, CDR1 is SEHNR and CDR2 is FQNEAQ (reference sequence). The CDR3, as DNA: TGTGCCAGCAGCCTCTCGGGACGGTTGAACACTGAAGCTTTCTTT. Protein product: CASSLSGRLNTEAFF.

The chain employs TRBV5-1 and TRBJ2-2; D not resolved. CDR1 and CDR2 (germline): SGHRS, YFSETQ. Trimming removed 3 bases from V and 0 bases from J, with 6 bases in between. The CDR3 sequence is 14 residues long. CDR3 loop: CASSSTTNTGELFF. CDR3 bases: TGCGCCAGCAGCTCGACAACGAACACCGGGGAGCTGTTTTTT. Full variable domain (missing parts from reference TRBV5-1 and TRBJ2-2): KAGVTQTPRYLIKTRGQQVTLSCSPISGHRSVSWYQQTPGQGLQFLFEYFSETQRNKGNFPGRFSGRQFSNSRSEMNVSTLELGDSALYLCASSSTTNTGELFFGEGSRLTVL.

This chain links TRBV12-3 or TRBV12-4 with TRBJ1-1; D remains unclear. V was shortened by 4 bases and J by 1 base, with 7 bases between the two germline ends. The CDR3 is 13 amino acids. This chain's CDR3 is CASSSLRNTEAFF. For the CDR3, the DNA is TGTGCCAGCAGTTCCTTAAGGAACACTGAAGCTTTCTTT.

The chain combines TRBV6-5 with TRBJ1-2, with 7 bases that match TRBD1. The junction had 7 bases not matched to a gene; V was cut back by 3 bases and J by 3 bases. CDR1 and CDR2 (germline): MNHEY, SVGAGI. This CDR3 comprises 15 residues. CDR3 region: CASSYQGQVYYGYTF. The CDR3 coding sequence is TGTGCCAGCAGTTATCAAGGACAGGTCTACTATGGCTACACCTTC.

This chain connects TRBV11-2 to TRBJ2-7, with 7 bases aligning to TRBD1. The CDR3 contains 13 residues. Trimming removed 5 bases from V and 3 bases from J; junction bases left unmatched: 4. Germline V gene lookup returns CDR1 SGHAT and CDR2 FQNNGV. The DNA for the CDR3 is TGTGCCAGCAGCACATACAGGGGCTACGAGCAGTACTTC. Amino acids: CASSTYRGYEQYF.

This sequence joins TRBV6-6 and TRBJ2-1; unclear D gene. Trimming removed 2 bases from V and 1 base from J, with 6 bases in between. CDR1 is MNHNY and CDR2 is SVGAGI in the germline V gene (reference sequence). The CDR3 sequence is 14 residues long. The DNA of the CDR3 is TGTGCCAGCAGTTACGACCAGTCCTACAATGAGCAGTTCTTC. It yields the protein CASSYDQSYNEQFF.

The gene calls are TRBV5-1 and TRBJ2-1; 8 bases line up with TRBD2. The junction had 17 bases not matched to a gene; V was cut back by 7 bases and J by 5 bases. This CDR3 spans 17 amino acids. Germline CDR1 SGHRS, CDR2 YFSETQ. CDR3 sequence reads: CASGPKPSGGLHNEQFF. DNA of the CDR3: TGCGCCAGCGGACCGAAACCCAGCGGGGGCTTGCACAATGAGCAGTTCTTC.

The chain has TRBV19 and TRBJ2-1; D ambiguous. V was trimmed by 9 bases and J by 4 bases, leaving 13 bases between them. The CDR3 totals 13 residues. Germline CDR1 LNHDA, CDR2 SQIVND (reference sequence). This CDR3 reads CASALRVYNEQFF. The CDR3 nucleotides are TGTGCCAGCGCCCTTCGGGTATACAATGAGCAGTTCTTC.

The J gene is TRBJ1-3, the V gene TRBV9; D is unclear. The CDR3 has 16 residues. V was clipped by 1 base and J by 0 bases, with 11 bases between them. Germline assignment: CDR1 SGDLS and CDR2 YYNGEE. CDR3 bases: TGTGCCAGCAGCGTATCAGTCGGGCACTCTGGAAACACCATATATTTT. This sequence encodes CASSVSVGHSGNTIYF. Variable domain in full (rest from reference TRBV9 and TRBJ1-3): DSGVTQTPKHLITATGQRVTLRCSPRSGDLSVYWYQQSLDQGLQFLIQYYNGEERAKGNILERFSAQQFPDLHSELNLSSLELGDSALYFCASSVSVGHSGNTIYFGEGSWLTVV.

To note about this clone: Lacking the conserved final phenylalanine or tryptophan, this CDR3 likely reflects a read error. The CDR3 sequence: CASSHNTRASAYTL. The CDR3, as DNA: TGTGCCAGCAGCCATAATACAAGGGCGAGTGCCTACACCCTC. The rearrangement joins TRBV3-1 (or the pseudogene TRBV3-2) to TRBJ1-2; D call uncertain. Germline V lookup: CDR1 LGHDT, CDR2 YNNKEL (reference sequence). CDR3 length equals 14 residues. The V end was cut by 3 bases, the J end by 10 bases, with 18 bases between.

The CDR3 is CASSKQGDEQFF. The CDR3 DNA is TGTGCCAGCAGTAAGCAGGGGGATGAGCAGTTCTTC. The chain recombines TRBV11-3 with TRBJ2-1; 7 bases agree with TRBD1. V trimming: 6 bases; J trimming: 8 bases; junction bases outside the gene matches: 4. Per germline, CDR1 SGHNT and CDR2 YENEEA. The CDR3 extends over 12 amino acids. The variable domain in full, with the rest retrieved from reference TRBV11-3 and TRBJ2-1, is EAGVVQSPRYKIIEKKQPVAFWCNPISGHNTLYWYLQNLGQGPELLIRYENEEAVDDSQLPKDRFSAERLKGVDSTLKIQPAELGDSAVYLCASSKQGDEQFFGPGTRLTVL.